This T cell receptor beta chain was identified during a study of blood T cell repertoires in COVID-19. At the level of the study: The origin of the acute and convalescent COVID-19 samples was the United States, Italy and Spain. Sources were T cells, B-cell-depleted T cells, or PBMCs; the material itself was cDNA or gDNA.

Participant age was roughly 18 to 90 years, and participants resided in fewer than 30 US areas. Either two negative PCRs, clearance, or symptom resolution qualified Cohort 3 donors as recovered. Here immunoSEQ multiplex PCR was the method, and the copy in TCRdb shows in-frame clones only, minus some. Altogether roughly 300,000 clones are present, approximately 84% being singletons, with the ten largest covering about 10%. Deletions cut 7 bases from V and 5 bases from J, with 9 bases between. The CDR3 length is 12 residues. Germline V gene sequence: CDR1 PRHDT, CDR2 FYEKMQ (reference sequence). Specimen: PBMCs or T cells enriched from blood (not recorded which). The TCR sequence derives from a young woman who had recovered from COVID-19. The chain couples TRBV13 to TRBJ2-1, with D possibly matching TRBD1 (6 bases). In nucleotides, the CDR3 is TGTGCCAGCAAAACAGGGAACAATGAGCAGTTCTTC. It translates to CASKTGNNEQFF.